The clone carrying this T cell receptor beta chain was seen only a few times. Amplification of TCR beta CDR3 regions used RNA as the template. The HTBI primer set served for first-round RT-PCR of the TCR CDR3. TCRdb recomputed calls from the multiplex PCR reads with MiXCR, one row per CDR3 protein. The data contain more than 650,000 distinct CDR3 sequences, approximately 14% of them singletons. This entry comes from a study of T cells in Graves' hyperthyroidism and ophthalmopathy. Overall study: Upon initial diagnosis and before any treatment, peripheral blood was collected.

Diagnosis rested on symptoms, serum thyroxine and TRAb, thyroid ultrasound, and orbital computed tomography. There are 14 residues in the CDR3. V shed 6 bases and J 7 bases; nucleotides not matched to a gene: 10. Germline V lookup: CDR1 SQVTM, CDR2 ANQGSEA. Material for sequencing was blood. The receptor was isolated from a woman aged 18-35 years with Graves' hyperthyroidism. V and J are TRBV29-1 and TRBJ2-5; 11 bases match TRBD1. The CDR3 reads CSVGGQGVPGTQYF. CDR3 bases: TGCAGCGTCGGGGGACAGGGGGTCCCAGGGACCCAGTACTTC.